This T cell receptor (beta chain) is drawn from a study of blood T cell repertoires in COVID-19. On the study more broadly: Material from acute and convalescent COVID-19 was sourced from the United States, Italy and Spain. Nucleic acid was either cDNA or gDNA, and it came from T cells, B-cell-depleted T cells, or PBMCs.

In this sample, this clone turned up once. Patients from Seattle were sampled longitudinally, starting during active infection. In the study's own analysis: Amplifying reference gene primers gave estimates of nucleated cell counts. Generated by immunoSEQ multiplex PCR, the TCRdb table keeps only in-frame clones and is missing some. V and J calls and clone size come straight from that table; D and trimming were deduced from the DNA. The sample includes about 180,000 clones, 75% to 90% of them seen just once. The source material was peripheral blood. The receptor's source is a woman aged 40 to 49 with COVID-19, enrolled during active disease.

The CDR3: CASAVQGIDYEQYF. In DNA form, the CDR3 reads TGTGCTAGTGCCGTACAGGGAATCGACTACGAGCAGTACTTC. V usage is TRBV12-5 and J usage is TRBJ2-7; possible D gene TRBD1, 6 bases. The germline V gene encodes CDR1 LGHNT and CDR2 FRNRAP. This CDR3 spans 14 amino acids. With 7 bases removed from V and 3 bases from J, the gap between germline ends came to 16 bases.